A single sample gave rise to the 15 T cell receptor beta chains below, sequenced in a study of cytomegalovirus exposure and HLA in healthy donors. PCR used 60 Vbeta primers and 13 Jbeta primers. Assay: immunoSEQ multiplex PCR; the TCRdb copy retains only in-frame clones and omits some. The sample has about 190,000 clones; 85% are singletons. Sequenced sample: PBMCs. Receptors originate from a boy younger than 10 in good health and CMV-seronegative.

The rearrangement uses TRBV29-1 and TRBJ2-7, with TRBD1 identical over 9 bases. The V and J ends lost 2 bases and 3 bases, in that order; junction bases with no gene match: 8. The germline V gene has CDR1 SQVTM and CDR2 ANQGSEA. CDR3 length: 15 amino acids. The CDR3 sequence is CSVEYGRGQGYEQYF. The CDR3 DNA is TGCAGCGTTGAATATGGTAGGGGACAGGGCTACGAGCAGTACTTC.

V usage is TRBV2 and J usage is TRBJ2-1, with TRBD1 matching 8 bases. The germline V gene has CDR1 SNHLY and CDR2 FYNNEI. The CDR3 length is 13 residues. V shed 10 bases and J 4 bases; nucleotides not matched to a gene: 6. CDR3: CATRDRLYNEQFF. Written as DNA, the CDR3 is TGTGCCACCCGGGACAGGTTATACAATGAGCAGTTCTTC.

The V gene is TRBV5-1, the J gene TRBJ1-2, with D perhaps TRBD1 (6 bases). CDR1 SGHRS and CDR2 YFSETQ come from the germline V gene. The CDR3 contains 14 residues. Trimming stripped 4 bases from V and 8 bases from J, with 18 bases between. In nucleotides, the CDR3 is TGCGCCAGCAGCCAAACAGGGAGAGAAAGAGGCTACACCTTC. This sequence encodes CASSQTGRERGYTF.

The chain has TRBV6-5 and TRBJ2-1; 9 bases are a match to TRBD1. The CDR3 totals 16 residues. V shed 0 bases, J shed 9 bases, and the junction held 9 bases outside the gene matches. Germline CDR1 reads MNHEY; CDR2 reads SVGAGI. The CDR3: CASSYSRQGGEGEQFF. The CDR3 coding sequence is TGTGCCAGCAGTTACTCCAGACAGGGGGGTGAGGGTGAGCAGTTCTTC.

On this clone itself: A read error may account for a junction end that differs from germline. The V gene is TRBV7-9, the J gene TRBJ1-2; TRBD1 matches 7 bases. CDR3 length: 12 amino acids. Germline CDR1 SEHNR, CDR2 FQNEAQ (reference sequence). CDR3 nucleotide sequence: TGTTCCAGCAGCTTAACAGGGGTTGGCTACACCTTC. Protein product: CSSSLTGVGYTF.

This clone was seen just once. The sample carries other DNA sequences with the same CDR3. J is TRBJ1-1 and V is TRBV11-1, with TRBD1 as a possible D gene (5 bases). Trimming cost V 3 bases and J 2 bases, with 10 bases left between them. Looked up from germline, CDR1 is SGHAT and CDR2 is FQDESV (reference sequence). The CDR3 is 14 residues long. The CDR3 DNA reads TGTGCCAGCAGCTTCGGGCAGGGCAACACTGAAGCTTTCTTT. Translation gives CASSFGQGNTEAFF. The full variable domain, in which reference TRBV11-1 and TRBJ1-1 provide the parts outside the CDR3, is EAEVAQSPRYKITEKSQAVAFWCDPISGHATLYWYRQILGQGPELLVQFQDESVVDDSQLPKDRFSAERLKGVDSTLKIQPAELGDSAMYLCASSFGQGNTEAFFGQGTRLTVV.

The CDR3 here is CASSPPSHQPQHF. The CDR3 coding sequence is TGTGCCAGCAGTCCCCCGAGCCATCAGCCCCAGCATTTT. This chain connects TRBV28 to TRBJ1-5; no clear D. Germline CDR1 reads MDHEN; CDR2 reads SYDVKM. V lost 5 bases and J lost 5, with 10 bases in between. This CDR3 region has 13 residues.

Only one count was recorded for this clone. The chain links TRBV7-6 to TRBJ2-1; D is uncertain. This CDR3 is 15 amino acids long. V was pared by 5 bases and J by 1 base, with 12 bases between. CDR1 is SGHVS, CDR2 FNYEAQ, per germline. CDR3 bases: TGTGCCAGCAGCCCCGGCGGCGGATCCTACAATGAGCAGTTCTTC. This encodes CASSPGGGSYNEQFF.

The chain uses TRBV6-1 and TRBJ2-1; D possibly corresponds to TRBD1 (5 bases). The germline CDR1 and CDR2 sequences are MNHNS and SASEGT. This CDR3 spans 16 amino acids. V shed 4 bases and J shed 0 bases, with 13 bases lying between them. CDR3 sequence reads: CASSGRQLSSYNEQFF. The CDR3 DNA follows: TGTGCCAGCAGTGGTCGACAGCTTAGCTCCTACAATGAGCAGTTCTTC.

This chain joins TRBV10-3 and TRBJ2-1; D unclear. V lost 4 bases, J lost 2 bases, and 18 bases lay in between. Germline V gene sequence: CDR1 ENHRY, CDR2 SYGVKD. The CDR3 is 17 amino acids. The CDR3 protein is CAISGQSTHNTYNEQFF. CDR3 coding DNA: TGTGCCATCAGTGGCCAAAGTACCCATAACACCTACAATGAGCAGTTCTTC.

This clone was recorded once. The gene calls are TRBV5-1 and TRBJ1-5, with TRBD1 identical over 10 bases. This CDR3 contains 14 residues. Germline V gene data show CDR1 as SGHRS and CDR2 as YFSETQ. Trimming removed 4 bases from V and 7 bases from J; junction bases left unmatched: 5. The CDR3 region is CASSPGTGAQPQHF. CDR3 sequence (DNA): TGCGCCAGCAGCCCTGGGACAGGGGCACAGCCCCAGCATTTT. Using reference TRBV5-1 and TRBJ1-5 for the parts outside the CDR3, the full variable domain is KAGVTQTPRYLIKTRGQQVTLSCSPISGHRSVSWYQQTPGQGLQFLFEYFSETQRNKGNFPGRFSGRQFSNSRSEMNVSTLELGDSALYLCASSPGTGAQPQHFGDGTRLSIL.

V gene TRBV5-5 combines with J gene TRBJ1-5; 7 bases map to TRBD1. After removal of 2 bases from V and 9 bases from J, the junction contained 14 bases not matched to a gene. This CDR3 is built from 16 residues. CDR1 and CDR2 from the germline V gene are SGHKS and YYEKEE (reference sequence). The CDR3 bases are TGTGCCAGCAGCTTCCGGACAGGAGGGATGGGGTGGCCCCAGCATTTT. Translation: CASSFRTGGMGWPQHF.

The genes are TRBV29-1 and TRBJ1-1, with D perhaps TRBD1 (6 bases). The CDR3 has 11 residues. Germline loops: CDR1 SQVTM, CDR2 ANQGSEA. Trimming shortened V by 6 bases and J by 5 bases, and 10 bases separated the two germline ends. Written as DNA, the CDR3 is TGCAGCGTCAGGGGCGATACTGAAGCTTTCTTT. The encoded protein is CSVRGDTEAFF.

This rearrangement joins TRBV19 to TRBJ1-2; TRBD1 is a possible D gene (6 bases). CDR3 length: 18 amino acids. Trimming took 5 bases from V and 3 from J, leaving 25 bases between them. From germline, CDR1 is LNHDA and CDR2 SQIVND (reference sequence). CDR3 in amino acids: CASSGRGETGGWHYGYTF. Written as DNA, the CDR3 is TGTGCCAGTAGTGGACGGGGGGAGACAGGTGGTTGGCACTATGGCTACACCTTC.

The V and J genes are TRBV14 and TRBJ2-5; 8 bases map to TRBD2. Germline loops: CDR1 SGHDN, CDR2 FVKESK. V trimming: 3 bases; J trimming: 4 bases; junction bases outside the gene matches: 10. This CDR3 has 16 residues. As DNA, the CDR3 is TGTGCCAGCAGCCAGTCCGGGACTAGGGGTACAGAGACCCAGTACTTC. Encoded protein: CASSQSGTRGTETQYF.